Sequencing of this T cell receptor (beta chain) was carried out in a study of blood T cell repertoires in COVID-19. Turning to the study itself: COVID-19 samples collected from the United States, Italy and Spain covered acute and convalescent phases. T cells, B-cell-depleted T cells, or PBMCs supplied cDNA or gDNA.

Germline V lookup: CDR1 SGHVS, CDR2 FQNEAQ. CDR3 length: 14 amino acids. Deletions cut 5 bases from V and 0 bases from J, with 8 bases between. Per the original methods: Reference gene primers were amplified, and this amplification served to estimate nucleated cell counts. The repertoire was sequenced with immunoSEQ multiplex PCR; TCRdb's copy has only in-frame clones and lacks some. V, J and clone size are those of that table, while D and trimming were read from the DNA. The sample carries some 190,000 clones, 88% recorded once. The clonotype was recovered from a human donor in a cohort sampled during active COVID-19. The genes are TRBV7-8 and TRBJ1-3, with a weak D call TRBD1 (5 bases). Input material: peripheral blood. CDR3 in amino acids: CASSRDSSGNTIYF. CDR3 in DNA: TGTGCCAGCAGCCGAGACAGCTCTGGAAACACCATATATTTT.